The clone carrying this T cell receptor (beta chain) has ten or more counts. V was trimmed by 3 bases and J by 2 bases, leaving 11 bases between them. The CDR3 spans 15 residues. Per the germline V gene, CDR1 is ENHRY and CDR2 is SYGVKD. This specimen comes from a study of T cell repertoires in cytomegalovirus infection. A single record per CDR3 protein comes from TCRdb applying MiXCR to the reads. The table has around 320,000 distinct CDR3 sequences, more than 9% seen once. The chain links TRBV10-3 to TRBJ1-3, with D possibly matching TRBD1 (6 bases). The specimen sequenced was PBMCs. This TCR derives from a human donor in good health (CMV status not recorded). Some clones in this sample may be carry-over from other donors' samples. As DNA, the CDR3 is TGTGCCATCAGTGACTCCGCAGGGGCTGGAAACACCATATATTTT. It specifies CAISDSAGAGNTIYF.